Reported below is one T cell receptor (beta chain). No antigen is known for it. The source of the sample is a study of cytomegalovirus exposure and HLA in healthy donors. Study context: Researchers found that just over 80% of about 400 genotyped donors fell within the Caucasian-associated ancestry cluster. Study-level results: A previous analysis found most TCR beta V segments productive roughly 90% or roughly 30% of the time.

The study ran its PCR with 60 Vbeta and 13 Jbeta primers. Produced via immunoSEQ multiplex PCR; TCRdb's table is partial and in-frame only. The sample includes about 77,000 clones, 78% of them seen just once. Germline CDR1 SGHAT, CDR2 FQDESV (reference sequence). Trimming shortened V by 4 bases and J by 2 bases, and 12 bases separated the two germline ends. The CDR3 loop spans 14 amino acids. The receptor was derived from a man aged 40-50 years in good health and CMV-seronegative. Sequencing was carried out using PBMCs. V is TRBV11-1 and J is TRBJ2-7, with D perhaps TRBD1 (5 bases). The CDR3 DNA follows: TGTGCCAGCAGCTCCCGGACAAATACCTACGAGCAGTACTTC. Amino acid sequence: CASSSRTNTYEQYF.